This T cell receptor beta chain was observed in a study of CD8 T cells in ankylosing spondylitis. Study findings and constraints: Seemingly characteristic of ankylosing spondylitis blood was a TCR beta motif consisting of fewer than 10 highly homologous variants. Matched ankylosing spondylitis synovial fluid reportedly showed significant enrichment of disease-linked clones.

Comments on this clonotype: The antigen is unknown.

Germline V lookup: CDR1 SQVTM, CDR2 ANQGSEA. Trimming took off 3 bases at V and 0 bases at J, with 14 bases between the two ends. CDR3 size: 15 residues. One entry per CDR3 protein results from TCRdb running MiXCR on the 5' RACE reads. The table shows 350,000 to 400,000 distinct CDR3 sequences, with 20% to 25% occurring only once. The chain is built from TRBV29-1 and TRBJ1-2, with D tentatively TRBD1 (5 bases). Input material: blood, either unsorted or a sorted T cell fraction (not recorded which). This clonotype was obtained from a male donor with ankylosing spondylitis or in good health (not recorded which). CDR3 bases: TGCAGCGTTGAGGGGCAGGCGACAGCTAACTATGGCTACACCTTC. This codes for CSVEGQATANYGYTF.